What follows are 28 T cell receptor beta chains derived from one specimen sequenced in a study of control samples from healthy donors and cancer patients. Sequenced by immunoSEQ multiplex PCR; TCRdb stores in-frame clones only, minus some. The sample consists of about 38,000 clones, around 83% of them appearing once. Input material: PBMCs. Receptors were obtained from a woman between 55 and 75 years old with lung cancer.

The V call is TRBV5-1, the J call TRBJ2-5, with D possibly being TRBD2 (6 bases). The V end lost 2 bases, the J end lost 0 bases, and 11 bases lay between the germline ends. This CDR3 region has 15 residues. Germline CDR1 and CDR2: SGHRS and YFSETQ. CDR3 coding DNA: TGCGCCAGCAGCTTAGCGGGCGAGTACCAAGAGACCCAGTACTTC. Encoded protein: CASSLAGEYQETQYF.

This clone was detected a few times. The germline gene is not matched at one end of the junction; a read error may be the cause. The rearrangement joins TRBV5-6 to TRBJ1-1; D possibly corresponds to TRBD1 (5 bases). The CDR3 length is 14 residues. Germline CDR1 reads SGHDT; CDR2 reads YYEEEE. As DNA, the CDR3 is TGTGCCAGCAGTTTTGGGGCCGTGAAAACTGAAGCTTTCTTT. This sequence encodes CASSFGAVKTEAFF.

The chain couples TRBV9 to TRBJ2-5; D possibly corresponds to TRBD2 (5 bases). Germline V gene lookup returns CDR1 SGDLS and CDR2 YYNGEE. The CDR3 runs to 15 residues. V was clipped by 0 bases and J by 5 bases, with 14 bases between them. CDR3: CASSVEDGVWETQYF. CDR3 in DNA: TGTGCCAGCAGCGTAGAGGACGGGGTGTGGGAGACCCAGTACTTC.

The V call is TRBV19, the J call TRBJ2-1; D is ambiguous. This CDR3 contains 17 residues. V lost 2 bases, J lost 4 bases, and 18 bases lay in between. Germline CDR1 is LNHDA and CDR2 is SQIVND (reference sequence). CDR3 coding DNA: TGTGCCAGTAGTATAACGGTCAGGTCTTATGGTTACAATGAGCAGTTCTTC. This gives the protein CASSITVRSYGYNEQFF.

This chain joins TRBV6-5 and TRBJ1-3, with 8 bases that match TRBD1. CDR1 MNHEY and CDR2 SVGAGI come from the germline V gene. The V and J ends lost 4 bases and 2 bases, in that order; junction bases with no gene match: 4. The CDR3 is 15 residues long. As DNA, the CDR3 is TGTGCCAGCAGTTCCAGGGGGCTAGCTGGAAACACCATATATTTT. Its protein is CASSSRGLAGNTIYF.

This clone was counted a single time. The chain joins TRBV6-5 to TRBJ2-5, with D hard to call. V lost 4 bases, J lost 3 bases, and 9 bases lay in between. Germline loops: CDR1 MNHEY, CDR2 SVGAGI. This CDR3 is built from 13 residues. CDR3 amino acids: CASSSASEETQYF. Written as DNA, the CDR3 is TGTGCCAGCAGTTCCGCGTCCGAAGAGACCCAGTACTTC.

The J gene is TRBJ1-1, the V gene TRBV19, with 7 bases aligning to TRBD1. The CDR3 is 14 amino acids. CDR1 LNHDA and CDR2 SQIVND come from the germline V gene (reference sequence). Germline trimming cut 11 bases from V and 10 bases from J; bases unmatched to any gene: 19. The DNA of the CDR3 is TGTGCCTCCTCACCCGACTACGACGACAGGGTAGCTTTCTTT. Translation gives CASSPDYDDRVAFF.

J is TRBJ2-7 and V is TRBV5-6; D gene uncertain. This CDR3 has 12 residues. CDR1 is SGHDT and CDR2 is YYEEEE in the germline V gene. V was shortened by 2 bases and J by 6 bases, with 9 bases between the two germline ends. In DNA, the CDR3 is TGTGCCAGCAGCTTATTCTCTTTCGAGCAGTACTTC. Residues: CASSLFSFEQYF.

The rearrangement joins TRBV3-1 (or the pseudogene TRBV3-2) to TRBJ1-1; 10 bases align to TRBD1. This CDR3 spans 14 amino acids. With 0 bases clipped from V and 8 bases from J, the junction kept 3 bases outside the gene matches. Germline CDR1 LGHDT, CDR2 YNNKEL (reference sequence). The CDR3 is CASSQEGQGTEAFF. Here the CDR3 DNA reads TGTGCCAGCAGCCAAGAGGGACAGGGGACAGAAGCTTTCTTT.

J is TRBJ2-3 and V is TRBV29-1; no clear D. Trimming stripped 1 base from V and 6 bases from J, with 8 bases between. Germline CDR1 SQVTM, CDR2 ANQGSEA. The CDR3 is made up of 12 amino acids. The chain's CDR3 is CSVEGGGDTQYF. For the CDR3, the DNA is TGCAGCGTTGAAGGGGGTGGGGATACGCAGTATTTT.

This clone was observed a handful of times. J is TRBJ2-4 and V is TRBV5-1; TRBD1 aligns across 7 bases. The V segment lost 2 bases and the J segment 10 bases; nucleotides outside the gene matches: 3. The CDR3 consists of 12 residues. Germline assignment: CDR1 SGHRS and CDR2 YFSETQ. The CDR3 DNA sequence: TGCGCCAGCAGCTTTGGGACAGATATTCAGTACTTC. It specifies CASSFGTDIQYF.

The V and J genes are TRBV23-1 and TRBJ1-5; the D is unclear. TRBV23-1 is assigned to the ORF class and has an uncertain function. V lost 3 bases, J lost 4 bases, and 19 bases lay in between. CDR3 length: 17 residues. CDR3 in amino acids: CASSHFDYGVRNQPQHF. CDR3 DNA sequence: TGCGCCAGCAGTCATTTCGATTACGGGGTGAGGAATCAGCCCCAGCATTTT.

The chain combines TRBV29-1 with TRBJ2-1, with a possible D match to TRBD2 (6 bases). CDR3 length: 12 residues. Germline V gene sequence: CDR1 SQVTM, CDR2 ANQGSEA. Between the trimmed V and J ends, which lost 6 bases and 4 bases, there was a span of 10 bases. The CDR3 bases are TGCAGCGTCGGGAGCCTTTACAATGAGCAGTTCTTC. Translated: CSVGSLYNEQFF.

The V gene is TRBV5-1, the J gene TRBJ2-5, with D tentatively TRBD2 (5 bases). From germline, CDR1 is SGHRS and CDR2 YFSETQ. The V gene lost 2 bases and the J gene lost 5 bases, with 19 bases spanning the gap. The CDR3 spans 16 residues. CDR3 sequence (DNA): TGCGCCAGCAGCTTACGAGGGCAAAATAATAGGGAGACCCAGTACTTC. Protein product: CASSLRGQNNRETQYF.

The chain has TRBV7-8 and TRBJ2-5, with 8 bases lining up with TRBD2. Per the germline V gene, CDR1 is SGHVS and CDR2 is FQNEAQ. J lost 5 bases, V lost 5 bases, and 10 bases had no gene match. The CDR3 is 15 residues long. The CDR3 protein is CASSTQIGGAETQYF. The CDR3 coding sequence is TGTGCCAGCAGCACCCAGATCGGGGGGGCGGAGACCCAGTACTTC.

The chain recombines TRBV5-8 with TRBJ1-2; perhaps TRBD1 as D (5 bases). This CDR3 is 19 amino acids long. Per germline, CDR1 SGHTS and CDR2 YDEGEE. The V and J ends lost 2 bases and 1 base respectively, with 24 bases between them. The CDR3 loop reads CASSFRFRRGPSGNYGYTF. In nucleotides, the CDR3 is TGTGCCAGCAGCTTTAGGTTCCGGCGGGGACCGTCGGGTAACTATGGCTACACCTTC. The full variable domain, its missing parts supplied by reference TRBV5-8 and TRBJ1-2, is EAGVTQSPTHLIKTRGQQATLRCSPISGHTSVYWYQQALGLGLQFLLWYDEGEERNRGNFPPRFSGRQFPNYSSELNVNALELEDSALYLCASSFRFRRGPSGNYGYTFGSGTRLTVV.

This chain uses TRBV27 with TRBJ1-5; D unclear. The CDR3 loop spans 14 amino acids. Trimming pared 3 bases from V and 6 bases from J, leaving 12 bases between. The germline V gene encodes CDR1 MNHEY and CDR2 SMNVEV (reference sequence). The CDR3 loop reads CASSLTPGIQPQHF. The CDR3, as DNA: TGTGCCAGCAGTTTGACCCCGGGGATTCAGCCCCAGCATTTT.

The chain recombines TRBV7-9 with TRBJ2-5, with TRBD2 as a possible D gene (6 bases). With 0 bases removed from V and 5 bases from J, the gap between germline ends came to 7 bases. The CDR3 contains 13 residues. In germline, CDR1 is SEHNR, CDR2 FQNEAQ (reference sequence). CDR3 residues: CASSLAGTETQYF. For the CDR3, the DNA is TGTGCCAGCAGCTTAGCAGGGACTGAGACCCAGTACTTC.

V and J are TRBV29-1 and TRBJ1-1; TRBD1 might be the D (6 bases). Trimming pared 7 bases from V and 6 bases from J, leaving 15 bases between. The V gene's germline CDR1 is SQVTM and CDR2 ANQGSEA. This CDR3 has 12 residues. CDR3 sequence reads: CSGRTVGAEAFF. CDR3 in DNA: TGCAGCGGGCGGACAGTCGGGGCTGAAGCTTTCTTT.

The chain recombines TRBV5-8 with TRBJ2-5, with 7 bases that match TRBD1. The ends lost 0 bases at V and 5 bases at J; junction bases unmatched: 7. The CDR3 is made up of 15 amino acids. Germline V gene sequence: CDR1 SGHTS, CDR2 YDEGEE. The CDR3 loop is CASSLEGGLGETQYF. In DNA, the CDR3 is TGTGCCAGCAGCTTGGAAGGGGGCCTCGGGGAGACCCAGTACTTC.

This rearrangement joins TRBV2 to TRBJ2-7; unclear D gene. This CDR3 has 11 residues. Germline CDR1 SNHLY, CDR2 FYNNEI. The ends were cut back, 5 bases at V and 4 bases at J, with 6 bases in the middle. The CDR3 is CASSPLYEQYF. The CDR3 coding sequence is TGTGCCAGCAGTCCTCTTTACGAGCAGTACTTC.

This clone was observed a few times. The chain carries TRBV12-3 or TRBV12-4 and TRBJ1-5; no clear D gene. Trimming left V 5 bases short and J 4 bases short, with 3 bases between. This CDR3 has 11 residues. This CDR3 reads CASSLNQPQHF. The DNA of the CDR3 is TGTGCCAGCAGTCTTAATCAGCCCCAGCATTTT.

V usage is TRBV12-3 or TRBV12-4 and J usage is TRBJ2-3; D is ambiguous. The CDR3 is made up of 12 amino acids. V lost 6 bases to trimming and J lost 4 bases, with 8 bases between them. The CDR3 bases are TGTGCCAGCAGCCCCCGTTCAGATACGCAGTATTTT. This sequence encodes CASSPRSDTQYF.

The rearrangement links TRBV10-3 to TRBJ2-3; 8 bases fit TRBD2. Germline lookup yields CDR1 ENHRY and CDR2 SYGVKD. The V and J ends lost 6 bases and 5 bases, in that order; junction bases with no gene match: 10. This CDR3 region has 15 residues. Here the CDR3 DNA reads TGTGCCATCAGCCGACTAGCGAGCCGGGAAGATACGCAGTATTTT. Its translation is CAISRLASREDTQYF.

CDR3 in DNA: TGTGCCAGTAGACGGAAACCCGAGGGCACAGATACGCAGTATTTT. It yields the protein CASRRKPEGTDTQYF. V is TRBV19 and J is TRBJ2-3; D gene ambiguous. In germline, CDR1 is LNHDA, CDR2 SQIVND (reference sequence). V gave up 6 bases and J gave up 1 base, with 14 bases separating them. The CDR3 length is 15 residues.

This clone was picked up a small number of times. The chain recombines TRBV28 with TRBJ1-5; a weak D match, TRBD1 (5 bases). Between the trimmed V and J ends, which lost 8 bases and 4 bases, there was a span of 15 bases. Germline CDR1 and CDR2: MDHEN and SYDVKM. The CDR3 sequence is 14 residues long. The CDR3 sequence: CASGRGGENQPQHF. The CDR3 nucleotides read TGTGCCAGCGGACGTGGGGGGGAGAATCAGCCCCAGCATTTT.

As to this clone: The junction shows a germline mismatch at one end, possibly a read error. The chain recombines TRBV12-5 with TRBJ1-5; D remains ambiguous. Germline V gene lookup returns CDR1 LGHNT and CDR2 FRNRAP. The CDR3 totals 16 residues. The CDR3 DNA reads TGTGTTAGTGGTTCCCCGGAAGATTATGGCAATCAGCCCCAGCATTTT. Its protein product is CVSGSPEDYGNQPQHF.

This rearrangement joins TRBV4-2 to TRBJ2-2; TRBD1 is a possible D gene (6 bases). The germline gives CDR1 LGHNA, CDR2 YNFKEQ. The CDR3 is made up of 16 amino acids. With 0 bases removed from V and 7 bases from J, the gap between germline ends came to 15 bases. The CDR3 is CASSQDFDRPIGELFF. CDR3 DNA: TGTGCCAGCAGCCAAGATTTCGACAGGCCAATCGGGGAGCTGTTTTTT.